This note documents a single T cell receptor (beta chain) sequence. Per the study methods: The assay estimated nucleated cells by amplifying reference gene primers. Profiling relied on immunoSEQ multiplex PCR, and the TCRdb table lists in-frame clones only, not all of them. V and J calls and clone size are copied from that table; D and trimming were computed from the DNA. The data contain fewer than 200,000 clones, more than 65% of them singletons. The data belong to a study of blood T cell repertoires in COVID-19. Overall study context: There were acute and convalescent COVID-19 samples, and they came from the United States, Italy and Spain. In each case, the material was cDNA or gDNA derived from T cells, B-cell-depleted T cells, or PBMCs.

The CDR3 has 15 residues. Germline V gives CDR1 KGHSH, CDR2 LQKENI. Trimming took 5 bases from V and 4 from J; bases not matched to a gene: 7. The age range of participants was about 18 to 95 years, with residence in under 25 US areas. The V and J genes are TRBV18 and TRBJ1-3; 8 bases align to TRBD1. Sequencing input: PBMCs or T cells enriched from blood (not recorded which). The TCR sequence derives from a woman aged 40 to 55 with acute COVID-19. This chain's CDR3 is CASSVDRGLGNTIYF. CDR3 coding DNA: TGTGCCAGCTCAGTCGACAGGGGCCTGGGAAACACCATATATTTT. The full variable domain, in which reference TRBV18 and TRBJ1-3 provide the parts outside the CDR3, is NAGVMQNPRHLVRRRGQEARLRCSPMKGHSHVYWYRQLPEEGLKFMVYLQKENIIDESGMPKERFSAEFPKEGPSILRIQQVVRGDSAAYFCASSVDRGLGNTIYFGEGSWLTVV.